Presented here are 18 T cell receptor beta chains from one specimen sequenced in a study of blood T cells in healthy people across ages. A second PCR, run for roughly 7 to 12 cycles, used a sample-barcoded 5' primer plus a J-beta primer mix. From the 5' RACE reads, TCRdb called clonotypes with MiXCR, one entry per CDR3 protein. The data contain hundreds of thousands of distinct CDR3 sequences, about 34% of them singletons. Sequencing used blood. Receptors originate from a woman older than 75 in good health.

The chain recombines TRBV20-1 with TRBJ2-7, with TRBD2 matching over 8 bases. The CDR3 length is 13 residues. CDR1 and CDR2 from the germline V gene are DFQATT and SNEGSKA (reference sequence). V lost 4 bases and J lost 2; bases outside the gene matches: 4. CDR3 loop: CSATAGDPYEQYF. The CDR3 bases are TGCAGTGCTACAGCGGGGGACCCCTACGAGCAGTACTTC.

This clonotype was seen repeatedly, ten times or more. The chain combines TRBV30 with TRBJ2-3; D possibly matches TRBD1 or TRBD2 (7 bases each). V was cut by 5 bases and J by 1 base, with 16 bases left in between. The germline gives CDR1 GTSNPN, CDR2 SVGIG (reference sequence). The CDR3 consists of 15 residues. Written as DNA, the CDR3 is TGTGCCTGGTTGCGGGGGACAGCCGGCACAGATACGCAGTATTTT. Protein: CAWLRGTAGTDTQYF.

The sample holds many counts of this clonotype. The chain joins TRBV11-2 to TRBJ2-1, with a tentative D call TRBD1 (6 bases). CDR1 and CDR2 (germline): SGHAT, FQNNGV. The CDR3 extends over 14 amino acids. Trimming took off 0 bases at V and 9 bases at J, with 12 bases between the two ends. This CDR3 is CASSLEYRAGEQFF. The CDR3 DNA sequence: TGTGCCAGCAGCTTAGAGTACAGGGCCGGTGAGCAGTTCTTC.

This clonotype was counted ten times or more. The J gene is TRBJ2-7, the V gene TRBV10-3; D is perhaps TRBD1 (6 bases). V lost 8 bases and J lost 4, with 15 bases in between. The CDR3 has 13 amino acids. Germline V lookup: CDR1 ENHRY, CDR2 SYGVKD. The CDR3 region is CAIGLLQGYEQYF. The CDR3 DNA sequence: TGTGCCATCGGACTCCTCCAGGGGTACGAGCAGTACTTC.

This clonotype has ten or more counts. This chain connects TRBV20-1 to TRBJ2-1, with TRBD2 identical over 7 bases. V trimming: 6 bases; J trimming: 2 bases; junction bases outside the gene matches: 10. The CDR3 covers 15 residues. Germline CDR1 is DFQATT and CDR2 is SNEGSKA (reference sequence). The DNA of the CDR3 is TGCAGTGCCGACGCTAGCGGACGTACCTACAATGAGCAGTTCTTC. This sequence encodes CSADASGRTYNEQFF.

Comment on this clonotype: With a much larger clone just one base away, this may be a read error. The CDR3 protein is CASSRSGGVAFF. As DNA, the CDR3 is TGCGCCAGCAGCCGTTCCGGTGGGGTAGCTTTCTTT. V usage is TRBV5-1 and J usage is TRBJ1-1; D is ambiguous. CDR1 SGHRS and CDR2 YFSETQ come from the germline V gene. The CDR3 contains 12 residues. V was shortened by 4 bases and J by 10 bases, with 14 bases between the two germline ends. The complete variable domain, with remaining parts taken from reference TRBV5-1 and TRBJ1-1, reads KAGVTQTPRYLIKTRGQQVTLSCSPISGHRSVSWYQQTPGQGLQFLFEYFSETQRNKGNFPGRFSGRQFSNSRSEMNVSTLELGDSALYLCASSRSGGVAFFGQGTRLTVV.

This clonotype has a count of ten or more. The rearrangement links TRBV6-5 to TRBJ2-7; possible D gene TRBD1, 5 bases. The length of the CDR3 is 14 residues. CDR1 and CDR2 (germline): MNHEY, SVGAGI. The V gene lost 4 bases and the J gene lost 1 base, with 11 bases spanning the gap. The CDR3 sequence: CASSSPDKSYEQYF. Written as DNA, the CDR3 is TGTGCCAGCAGTTCCCCGGACAAGTCCTACGAGCAGTACTTC.

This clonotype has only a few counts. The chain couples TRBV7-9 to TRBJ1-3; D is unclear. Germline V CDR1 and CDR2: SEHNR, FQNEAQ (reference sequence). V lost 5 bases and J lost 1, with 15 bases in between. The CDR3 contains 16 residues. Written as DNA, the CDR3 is TGTGCCAGCAGCACCACCGGCGGGCTATCTGGAAACACCATATATTTT. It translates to CASSTTGGLSGNTIYF.

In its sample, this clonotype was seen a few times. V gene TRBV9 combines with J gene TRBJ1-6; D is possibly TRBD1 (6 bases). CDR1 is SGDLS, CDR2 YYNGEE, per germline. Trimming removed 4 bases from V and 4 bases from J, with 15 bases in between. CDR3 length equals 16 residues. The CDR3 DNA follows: TGTGCCAGCAGCCCTCTGGACAGTTTGTATAATTCACCCCTCCACTTT. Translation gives CASSPLDSLYNSPLHF.

CDR3 sequence (DNA): TGTGCCAGCAGTTACTGGACAGTGAGCACTGAAGCTTTCTTT. It codes for CASSYWTVSTEAFF. The chain combines TRBV6-5 with TRBJ1-1; D possibly corresponds to TRBD1 (6 bases). The V gene's germline CDR1 is MNHEY and CDR2 SVGAGI. Trimming left V 1 base short and J 4 bases short, with 10 bases between. The CDR3 consists of 14 residues.

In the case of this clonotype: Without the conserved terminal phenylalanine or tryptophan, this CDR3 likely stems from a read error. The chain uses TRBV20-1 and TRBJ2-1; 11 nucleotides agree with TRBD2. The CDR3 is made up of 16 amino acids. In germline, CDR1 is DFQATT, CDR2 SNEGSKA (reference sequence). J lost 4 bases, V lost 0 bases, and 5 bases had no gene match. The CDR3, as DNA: TGCAGTGCTAGAGACCTAGCGGGGGGCCCTTACAATGAGCAGTTCGTC. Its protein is CSARDLAGGPYNEQFV.

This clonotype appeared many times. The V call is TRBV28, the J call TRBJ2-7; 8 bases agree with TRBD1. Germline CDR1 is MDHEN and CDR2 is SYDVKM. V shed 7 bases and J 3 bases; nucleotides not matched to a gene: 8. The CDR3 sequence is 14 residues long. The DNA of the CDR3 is TGTGCCAGCATCAGCGCGACAGGGGACTACGAGCAGTACTTC. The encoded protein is CASISATGDYEQYF.

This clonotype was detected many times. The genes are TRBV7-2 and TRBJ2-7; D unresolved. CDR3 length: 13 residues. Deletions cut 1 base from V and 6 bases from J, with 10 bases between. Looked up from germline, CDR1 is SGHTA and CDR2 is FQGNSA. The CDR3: CASSLVLSREQYF. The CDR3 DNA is TGTGCCAGCAGCTTAGTGTTGAGCCGCGAGCAGTACTTC.

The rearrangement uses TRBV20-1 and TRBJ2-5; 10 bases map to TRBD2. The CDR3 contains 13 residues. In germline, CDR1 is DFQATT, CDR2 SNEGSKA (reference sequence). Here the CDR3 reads CSGSGGAGETQYF. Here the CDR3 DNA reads TGCTCCGGGAGCGGGGGGGCCGGTGAGACCCAGTACTTC.

The CDR3 nucleotides read TGCAGTGCAGCCGGGCCCCTGGTATACAATGAGCAGTTCTTC. It yields the protein CSAAGPLVYNEQFF. The V gene is TRBV20-1, the J gene TRBJ2-1, with unresolved D. Per germline, CDR1 DFQATT and CDR2 SNEGSKA (reference sequence). Trimming shortened V by 6 bases and J by 4 bases, and 16 bases separated the two germline ends. The CDR3 runs 14 residues.

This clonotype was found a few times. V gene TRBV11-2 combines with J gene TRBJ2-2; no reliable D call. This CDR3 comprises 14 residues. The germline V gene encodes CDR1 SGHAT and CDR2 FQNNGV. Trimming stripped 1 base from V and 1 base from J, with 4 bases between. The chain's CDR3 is CASSLVVNTGELFF. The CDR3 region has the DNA TGTGCCAGCAGCTTAGTAGTGAACACCGGGGAGCTGTTTTTT.

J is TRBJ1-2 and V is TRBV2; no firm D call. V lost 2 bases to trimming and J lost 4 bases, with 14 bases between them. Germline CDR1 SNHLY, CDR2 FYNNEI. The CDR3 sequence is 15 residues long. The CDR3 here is CASSESQKPFYGYTF. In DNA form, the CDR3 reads TGTGCCAGCAGTGAATCGCAGAAACCTTTCTATGGCTACACCTTC.

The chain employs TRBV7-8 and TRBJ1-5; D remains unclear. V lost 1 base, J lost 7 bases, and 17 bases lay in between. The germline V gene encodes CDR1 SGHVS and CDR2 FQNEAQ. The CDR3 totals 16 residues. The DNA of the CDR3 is TGTGCCAGCAGCTTAGAGGGCGGTTTCTCGGGGCAGCCCCAGCATTTT. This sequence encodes CASSLEGGFSGQPQHF.